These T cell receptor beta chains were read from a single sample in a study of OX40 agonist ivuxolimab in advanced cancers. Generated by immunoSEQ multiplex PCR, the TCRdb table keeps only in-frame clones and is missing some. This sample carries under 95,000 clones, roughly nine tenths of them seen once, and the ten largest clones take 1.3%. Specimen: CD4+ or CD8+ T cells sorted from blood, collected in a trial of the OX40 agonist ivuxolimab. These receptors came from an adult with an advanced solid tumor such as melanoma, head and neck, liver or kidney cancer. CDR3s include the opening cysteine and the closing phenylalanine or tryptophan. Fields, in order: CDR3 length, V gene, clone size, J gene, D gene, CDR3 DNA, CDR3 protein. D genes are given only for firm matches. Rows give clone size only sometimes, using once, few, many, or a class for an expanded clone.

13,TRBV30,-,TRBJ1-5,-,TGTGCCTGGAGTGGAAGGGGTCGGCAGCCCCAGCATTTT,CAWSGRGRQPQHF
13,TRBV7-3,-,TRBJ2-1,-,TGTGCCAGCAGCGCCGGGGGCCCGAATGAGCAGTTCTTC,CASSAGGPNEQFF
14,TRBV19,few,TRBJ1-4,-,TGTGCCAGTAGTATAAGAGGGGTGTCCGAAAAACTGTTTTTT,CASSIRGVSEKLFF
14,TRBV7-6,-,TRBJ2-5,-,TGTGCCAGCAGCTTTTTCGGCAGCCAAGAGACCCAGTACTTC,CASSFFGSQETQYF
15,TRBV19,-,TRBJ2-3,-,TGTGCCAGTAGTATAAGTGGGGTGGGCACAGATACGCAGTATTTT,CASSISGVGTDTQYF
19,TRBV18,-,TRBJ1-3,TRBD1,TGTGCCAGCTCACCGGGAAGAGACAGGGAGAGGTCCGCTGGAAACACCATATATTTT,CASSPGRDRERSAGNTIYF
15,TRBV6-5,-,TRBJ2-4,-,TGTGCCAGCAGTTCTCTCCTCTTAGCCAAAAACATTCAGTACTTC,CASSSLLLAKNIQYF
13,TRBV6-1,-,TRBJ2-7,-,TGTGCCAGCAGTGAAGAGGGGCTAGGCGAGCAGTACTTC,CASSEEGLGEQYF
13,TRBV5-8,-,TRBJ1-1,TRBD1,TGTGCCAGCAGCCCAGGACAGGGATCCAAAGCTTTCTTT,CASSPGQGSKAFF
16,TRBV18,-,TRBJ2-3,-,TGTGCCAGCTCACCCCCCGGAGGGCCCGGCACAGATACGCAGTATTTT,CASSPPGGPGTDTQYF
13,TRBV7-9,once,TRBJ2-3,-,TGTGCCAGCACAGGGGTCTCGGGAGATACGCAGTATTTT,CASTGVSGDTQYF
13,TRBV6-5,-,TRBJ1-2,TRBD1,TGTGCCAGCACCAGAACAGGGGGCCACGGCTACACCTTC,CASTRTGGHGYTF
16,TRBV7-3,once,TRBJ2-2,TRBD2,TGTGCCAGCAGCCAGCTAGCGGGAGGGAACACCGGGGAGCTGTTTTTT,CASSQLAGGNTGELFF
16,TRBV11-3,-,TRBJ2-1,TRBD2,TGTGCCAGCAGCTTTCCCGGGACTAGCGAGAACAATGAGCAGTTCTTC,CASSFPGTSENNEQFF
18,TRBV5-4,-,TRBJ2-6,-,TGTGCCAGCAGCCCTTCCTTTGTGGGGGGATCTGGGGCCAACGTCCTGACTTTC,CASSPSFVGGSGANVLTF
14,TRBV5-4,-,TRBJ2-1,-,TGTGCCAGCAGCCTGCGAACTAGCCTGAATGAGCAGTTCTTC,CASSLRTSLNEQFF
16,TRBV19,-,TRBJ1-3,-,TGTGCCAGTAGTATAGGTGGGTCCCGCTCTGGAAACACCATATATTTT,CASSIGGSRSGNTIYF
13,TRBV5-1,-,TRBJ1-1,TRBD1,TGCGCCAGTGCGGGACAGGCGAACACTGAAGCTTTCTTT,CASAGQANTEAFF
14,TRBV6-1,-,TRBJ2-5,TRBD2,TGTGCCAGCAGTGCGGGACTAGTTGCTGAGACCCAGTACTTC,CASSAGLVAETQYF
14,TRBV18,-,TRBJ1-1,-,TGTGCCAGCTCACCAGTACTGGGGCACACTGAAGCTTTCTTT,CASSPVLGHTEAFF
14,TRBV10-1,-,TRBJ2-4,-,TGCGCCAGCAGTGCGAACAGGGCTACGGGCATTCAGTACTTC,CASSANRATGIQYF
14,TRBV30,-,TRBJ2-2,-,TGTGCCTGGAGCAAGCTAGGGAGAACCGGGGAGCTGTTTTTT,CAWSKLGRTGELFF
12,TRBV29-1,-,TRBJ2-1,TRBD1,TGCAGCGTTAGGGGACAGGGCTATGAGCAGTTCTTC,CSVRGQGYEQFF
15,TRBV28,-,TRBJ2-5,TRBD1,TGTGCCAGCACCAACATAAGGACAGGGAAAGAGACCCAGTACTTC,CASTNIRTGKETQYF
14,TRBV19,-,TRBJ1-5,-,TGTGCCAGTAGTATAGCAGGGGGCAATCAGCCCCAGCATTTT,CASSIAGGNQPQHF
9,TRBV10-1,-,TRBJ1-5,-,TGCGCCAGAAAGGCACCCCAGCATTTT,CARKAPQHF
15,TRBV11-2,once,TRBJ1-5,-,TGTGCCAGCAGTCTCGCAGGGTCCCCTAATCAGCCCCAGCATTTT,CASSLAGSPNQPQHF
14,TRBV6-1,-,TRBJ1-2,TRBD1,TGTGCCAGCACCGAAGGGGCAGGGGGTTATGGCTACACCTTC,CASTEGAGGYGYTF
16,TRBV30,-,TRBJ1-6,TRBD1,TGTGCCTGGACCCGTCCGGGACAGGGGGGAGGTTCACCCCTCCACTTT,CAWTRPGQGGGSPLHF
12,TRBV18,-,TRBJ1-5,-,TGTGCCAGCTCGTACAAGGGTCAGCCCCAGCATTTT,CASSYKGQPQHF
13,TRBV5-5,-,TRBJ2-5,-,TGTGCCAGCAGCTGGACGGCCCAAGAGACCCAGTACTTC,CASSWTAQETQYF
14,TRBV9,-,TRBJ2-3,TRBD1,TGTGCCAGCAGCGGGGGACAGGGCAGAGATACGCAGTATTTT,CASSGGQGRDTQYF
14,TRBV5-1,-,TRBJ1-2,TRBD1,TGCGCCAGCAGCGCCGGGACAGGGAACTATGGCTACACCTTC,CASSAGTGNYGYTF
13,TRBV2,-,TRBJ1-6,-,TGTGCCAGCAGTACAGGGTGGAATTCACCCCTCCACTTT,CASSTGWNSPLHF
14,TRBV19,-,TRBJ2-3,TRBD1,TGTGCCAGTAGTTCCGGGACAGTCTCAGATACGCAGTATTTT,CASSSGTVSDTQYF
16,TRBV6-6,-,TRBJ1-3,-,TGTGCCAGCAGTTACTCCAGGCTTTCGGAAGGAAACACCATATATTTT,CASSYSRLSEGNTIYF
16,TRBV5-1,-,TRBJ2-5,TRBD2,TGCGCCAGCAGCACGGTAGCGGGGAGCTACCAAGAGACCCAGTACTTC,CASSTVAGSYQETQYF
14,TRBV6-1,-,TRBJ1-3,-,TGTGCCAGCAGCCCGGGGGGGGCACCGAACACCATATATTTT,CASSPGGAPNTIYF
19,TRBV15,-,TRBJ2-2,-,TGTGCCACCAGCAGAGATATTGGGTCATGGGGTGGGGCCGCCGGGGAGCTGTTTTTT,CATSRDIGSWGGAAGELFF